This TCR beta chain comes out of a study of control samples from healthy donors and cancer patients. The junction had 5 bases not matched to a gene; V was cut back by 4 bases and J by 0 bases. The length of the CDR3 is 19 residues. CDR1 KGHDR and CDR2 SFDVKD come from the germline V gene. Assay used: immunoSEQ multiplex PCR; TCRdb lists only in-frame clones, some missing. The table has about 89,000 clones, more than 75% seen once. The clonotype comes from a man between 25 and 39 years old in good health. The chain uses TRBV24-1 and TRBJ2-1; TRBD2 aligns across 16 bases. The sequenced sample consisted of blood. The CDR3 region has the DNA TGTGCCACCAGTGACGGGACTAGCGGGGGGGCGAGCTCCTACAATGAGCAGTTCTTC. Its translation is CATSDGTSGGASSYNEQFF.